This paragraph reports one T cell receptor (beta chain). Its antigen is as yet unknown. These data come from a study of shared clonotypes between healthy human individuals. The table came from immunoSEQ multiplex PCR; TCRdb's copy has only in-frame clones and leaves some out. Among over 2 million clones listed, 90% to 95% were seen once. Study-level points and caveats: Shared clonotypes: 4.5% to 6.5% naive CD4, under 4% naive CD8, about 2.4% memory CD4, 0.4% memory CD8.

Per the germline V gene, CDR1 is SNHLY and CDR2 is FYNNEI. The CDR3 totals 15 residues. Trimming stripped 6 bases from V and 0 bases from J, with 11 bases between. The rearrangement joins TRBV2 to TRBJ1-4; D remains ambiguous. This receptor was obtained from a man aged 18 to 35 in good health. Sequenced material: naive CD4+ T cells sorted from blood. Regarding subset: CD45RA+ positively selected. CDR3 region: CASSADGPTNEKLFF. CDR3 nucleotides: TGTGCCAGCAGCGCGGACGGACCAACTAATGAAAAACTGTTTTTT.